This T cell receptor beta chain was obtained from a study of tumor-infiltrating lymphocytes in oesophageal squamous cell carcinoma. This clonotype appeared many times. MiXCR was run by TCRdb on the PCR reads, yielding one entry per CDR3 protein. The sample consists of 11,000 to 15,000 distinct CDR3 sequences, roughly 47% of them appearing once. The CDR3 is 15 amino acids. The V and J ends lost 5 bases and 4 bases respectively, with 15 bases between them. Per germline, CDR1 MNHNS and CDR2 SASEGT. Sequencing was performed on blood. This TCR was recovered from a male donor with esophageal squamous cell carcinoma. The V call is TRBV6-1, the J call TRBJ2-1; TRBD2 might be the D (6 bases). CDR3 protein: CASSLDGGRYNEQFF. As DNA, the CDR3 is TGTGCCAGCAGTTTGGATGGGGGGAGGTACAATGAGCAGTTCTTC.